The entry below describes one TCR beta chain. This clone was found a few times. The antigen it recognizes is unknown. No qualities accompany the bases; no much larger clone lies one base away. TCRbeta CDR3 regions were amplified from genomic DNA by means of the immunoSEQ Assay, a bias-controlled multiplex PCR. In the original analysis: Within the assay, amplification of reference gene primers was used to estimate how many nucleated cells each sample contained. To quantify the absolute abundance of each unique TCRbeta CDR3 rearrangement, sequence reads were collapsed and filtered. Productive Simpson clonality was computed per sample as the square root of Simpson's diversity index over productive rearrangements. As stored in TCRdb, this immuneACCESS dataset retains in-frame rearrangements with V and J assigned. A fraction of the clones does not appear; measured against another copy, unresolved V genes explain less than half of the discrepancy, and the remainder lacks a known reason. The V and J calls and the clone size are those of that table, but D and trimming were determined from the DNA. For this sample the table gives over 150,000 clones, of which around nine tenths were detected only once. Approximately 0.6% of the sample is taken by the ten largest.

The data were taken from a study of blood T cell repertoires in COVID-19 (TCRdb year 2020). Regarding the complete study: Samples from collaborators originated in the United States, Italy and Spain and spanned both the acute and convalescent phases of COVID-19. A freely available public database, intended as a resource for researchers studying the immune response to SARS-CoV-2, is where the repertoires were released. HLA class I and class II types, where available, came from metadata supplied by the sample provider rather than from assay-based typing. Nearly every sample came with metadata listing a de-identified subject ID, COVID-19 status, age in years and sex. The samples were drawn from two sources: the first 160 participants of the ongoing ImmuneRACE study, and 1,000 to 1,500 subjects contributed by 6 global collaborators. Subjects who had been exposed to COVID-19, were actively infected with it, or had recovered from it provided the deeply sampled blood TCRbeta repertoires that made up the dataset. The material from the prospective study consisted of cDNA or gDNA derived from T cells, B-cell-depleted T cells, or PBMCs. Overall results and qualifications from the work: The quantity of clinical and demographic metadata differed by source and by participant and was supplied without curation.

One collaborating source in Seattle enrolled patients while the patients were actively infected and followed the patients over time throughout the course of disease. Collaborating institutions collected whole blood in K2EDTA tubes following their own protocols. For TCRbeta analysis, collaborators shipped samples as frozen whole blood, isolated PBMCs, or DNA extracted from either of those sample types. Unmatched junction bases come to 11, with V trimmed by 5 bases and J by 5 bases. The CDR3 sequence holds 15 residues, the cysteine and phenylalanine included. Here the CDR3 DNA is all that survives: 45 bases in frame from base 1. From the germline V gene, CDR1 is SGHTA and CDR2 is FQGNSA.

The clonotype was recovered from a man aged 55 to 69 with COVID-19, enrolled during active disease. Source material: peripheral blood. Here the chain combines TRBV7-2 and TRBJ1-2; 7 of the junction bases match TRBD1. The base sequence is TGTGCCAGCAGCCGCCCGGGAGGGGGCGAGTATGGCTACACCTTC. Translated, this gives CASSRPGGGEYGYTF.